Described below is a single TCR beta chain sequence and its context. Its antigen remains unidentified. The data were taken from a study of CD8 T cells in ankylosing spondylitis. TCRdb analysed the 5' RACE reads with MiXCR anew, one entry per CDR3 protein. The table records 150,000 to 200,000 distinct CDR3 sequences, 30% to 35% of them present only once. V trimming: 6 bases; J trimming: 3 bases; junction bases outside the gene matches: 7. The CDR3 sequence is 13 residues long. CDR1 is SQVTM, CDR2 ANQGSEA, per germline. Study-wide results and caveats: Clones tied to disease were said to be significantly enriched in matched ankylosing spondylitis synovial fluid. For ankylosing spondylitis blood, a TCR beta motif of about 8 highly homologous variants appeared characteristic.

Sequencing used synovial fluid, either unsorted or a sorted T cell fraction (not recorded which). This clonotype was sampled from a male donor with ankylosing spondylitis. The chain recombines TRBV29-1 with TRBJ1-1, with TRBD1 identical over 7 bases. Written as DNA, the CDR3 is TGCAGCGTAAGACAGGGTTTGGACACTGAAGCTTTCTTT. Translating gives CSVRQGLDTEAFF.